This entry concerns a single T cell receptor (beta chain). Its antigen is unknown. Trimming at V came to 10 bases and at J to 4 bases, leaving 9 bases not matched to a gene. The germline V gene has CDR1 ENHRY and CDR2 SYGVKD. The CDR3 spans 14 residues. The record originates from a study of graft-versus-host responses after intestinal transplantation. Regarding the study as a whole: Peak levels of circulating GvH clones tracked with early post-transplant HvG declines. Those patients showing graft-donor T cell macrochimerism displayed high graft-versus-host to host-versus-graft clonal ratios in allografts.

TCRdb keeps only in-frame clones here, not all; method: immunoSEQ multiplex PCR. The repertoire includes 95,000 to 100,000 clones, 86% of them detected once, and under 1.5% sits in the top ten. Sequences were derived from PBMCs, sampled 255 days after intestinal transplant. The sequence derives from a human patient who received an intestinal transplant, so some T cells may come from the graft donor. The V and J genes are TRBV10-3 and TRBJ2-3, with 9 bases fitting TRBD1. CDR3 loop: CATTPGQGSDTQYF. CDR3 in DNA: TGTGCCACCACCCCGGGACAGGGCTCAGATACGCAGTATTTT.